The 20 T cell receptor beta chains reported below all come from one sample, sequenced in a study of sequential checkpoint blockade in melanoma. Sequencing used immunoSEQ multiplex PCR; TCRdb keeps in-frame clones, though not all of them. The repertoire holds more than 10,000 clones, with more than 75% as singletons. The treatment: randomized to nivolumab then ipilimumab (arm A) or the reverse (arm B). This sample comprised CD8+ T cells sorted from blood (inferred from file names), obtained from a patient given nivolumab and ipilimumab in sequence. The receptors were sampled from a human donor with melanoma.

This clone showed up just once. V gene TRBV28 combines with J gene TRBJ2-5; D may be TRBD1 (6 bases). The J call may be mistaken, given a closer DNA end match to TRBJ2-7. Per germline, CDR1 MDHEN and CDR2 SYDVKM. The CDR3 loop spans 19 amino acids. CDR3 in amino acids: CASSSRIYDRSHLAYEQYF. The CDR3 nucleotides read TGTGCCAGCAGTTCCCGGATCTACGACAGGTCCCACCTAGCCTACGAGCAGTACTTC.

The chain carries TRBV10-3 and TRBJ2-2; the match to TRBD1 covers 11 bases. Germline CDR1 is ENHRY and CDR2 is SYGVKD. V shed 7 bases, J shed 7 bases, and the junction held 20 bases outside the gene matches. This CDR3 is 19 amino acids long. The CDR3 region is CAITITQEAGTGGSGELFF. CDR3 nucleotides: TGTGCCATCACCATAACGCAGGAGGCCGGGACAGGGGGGAGCGGGGAGCTGTTTTTT.

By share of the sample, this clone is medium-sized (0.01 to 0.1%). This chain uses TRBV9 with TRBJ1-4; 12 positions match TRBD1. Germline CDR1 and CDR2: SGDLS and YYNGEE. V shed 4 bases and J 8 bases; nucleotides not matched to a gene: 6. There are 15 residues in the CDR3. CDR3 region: CASSPSGTGGEKLFF. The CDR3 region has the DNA TGTGCCAGCAGCCCCTCGGGGACAGGGGGCGAAAAACTGTTTTTT.

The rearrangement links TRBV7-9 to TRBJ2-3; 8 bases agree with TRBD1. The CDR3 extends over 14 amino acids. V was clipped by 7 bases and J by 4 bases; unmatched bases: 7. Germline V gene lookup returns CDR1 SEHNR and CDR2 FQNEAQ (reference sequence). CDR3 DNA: TGTGCCAGCACCACGACAGGGGATGCAGATACGCAGTATTTT. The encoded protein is CASTTTGDADTQYF. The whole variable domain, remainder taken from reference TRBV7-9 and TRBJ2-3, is DTGVSQNPRHKITKRGQNVTFRCDPISEHNRLYWYRQTLGQGPEFLTYFQNEAQLEKSRLLSDRFSAERPKGSFSTLEIQRTEQGDSAMYLCASTTTGDADTQYFGPGTRLTVL.

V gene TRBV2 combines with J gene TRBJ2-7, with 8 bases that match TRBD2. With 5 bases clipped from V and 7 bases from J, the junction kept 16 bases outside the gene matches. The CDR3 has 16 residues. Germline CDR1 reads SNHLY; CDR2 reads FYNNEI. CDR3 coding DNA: TGTGCCAGCAGTCCCCTAGCGGGTGGAGGAAGGGGGGAGCAGTACTTC. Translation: CASSPLAGGGRGEQYF.

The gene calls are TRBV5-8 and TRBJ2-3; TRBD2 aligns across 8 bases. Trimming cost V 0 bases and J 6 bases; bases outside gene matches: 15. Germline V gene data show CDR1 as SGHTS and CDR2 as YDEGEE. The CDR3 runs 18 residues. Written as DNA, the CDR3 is TGTGCCAGCAGCTTGGTAGGCCCCCGCCAGCGGGGGTTGGATACGCAGTATTTT. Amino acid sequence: CASSLVGPRQRGLDTQYF.

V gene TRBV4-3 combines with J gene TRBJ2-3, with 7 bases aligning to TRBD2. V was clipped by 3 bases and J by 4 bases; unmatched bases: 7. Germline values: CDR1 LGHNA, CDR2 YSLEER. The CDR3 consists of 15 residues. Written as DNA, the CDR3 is TGCGCCAGCAGCCATCGAGCGGGACCAGCAGATACGCAGTATTTT. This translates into CASSHRAGPADTQYF.

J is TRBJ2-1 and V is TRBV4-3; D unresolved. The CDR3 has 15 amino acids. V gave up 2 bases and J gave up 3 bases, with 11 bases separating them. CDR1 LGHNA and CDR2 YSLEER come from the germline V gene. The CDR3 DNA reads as TGCGCCAGCAGCCAATACCGAGAAGTCTACAATGAGCAGTTCTTC. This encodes CASSQYREVYNEQFF.

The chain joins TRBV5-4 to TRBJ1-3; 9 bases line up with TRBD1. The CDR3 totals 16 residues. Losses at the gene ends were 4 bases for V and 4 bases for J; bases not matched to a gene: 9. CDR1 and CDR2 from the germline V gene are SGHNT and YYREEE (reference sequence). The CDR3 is CASSADRGKYGNTIYF. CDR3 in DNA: TGTGCCAGCAGCGCGGACAGGGGAAAATACGGAAACACCATATATTTT.

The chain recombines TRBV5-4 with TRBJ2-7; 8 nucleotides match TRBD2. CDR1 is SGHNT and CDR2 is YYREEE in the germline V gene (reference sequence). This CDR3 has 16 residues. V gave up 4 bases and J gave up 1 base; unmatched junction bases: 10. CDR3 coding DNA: TGTGCCAGCAGCCAAGGCGGCGGGAGGAGATCCTACGAGCAGTACTTC. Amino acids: CASSQGGGRRSYEQYF. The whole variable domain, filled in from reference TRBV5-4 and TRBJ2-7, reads ETGVTQSPTHLIKTRGQQVTLRCSSQSGHNTVSWYQQALGQGPQFIFQYYREEENGRGNFPPRFSGLQFPNYSSELNVNALELDDSALYLCASSQGGGRRSYEQYFGPGTRLTVT.

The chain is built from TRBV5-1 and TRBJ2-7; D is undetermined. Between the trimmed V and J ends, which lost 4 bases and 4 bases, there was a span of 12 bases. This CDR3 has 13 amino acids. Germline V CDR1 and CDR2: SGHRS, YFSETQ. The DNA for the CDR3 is TGCGCCAGCAGCCAAGACACCCGTTACGAGCAGTACTTC. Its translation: CASSQDTRYEQYF.

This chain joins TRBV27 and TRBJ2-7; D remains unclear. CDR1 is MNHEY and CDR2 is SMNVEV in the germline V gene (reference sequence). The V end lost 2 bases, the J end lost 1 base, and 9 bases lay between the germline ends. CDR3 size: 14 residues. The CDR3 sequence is CASSLQARSYEQYF. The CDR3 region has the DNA TGTGCCAGCAGTTTACAGGCCCGATCCTACGAGCAGTACTTC.

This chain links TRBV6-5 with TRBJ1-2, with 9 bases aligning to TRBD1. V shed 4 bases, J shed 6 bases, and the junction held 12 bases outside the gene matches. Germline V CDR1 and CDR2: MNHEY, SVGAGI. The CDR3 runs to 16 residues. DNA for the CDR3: TGTGCCAGCAGTTTCCAAATAGGAGGACAGGGGAATGGCTACACCTTC. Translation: CASSFQIGGQGNGYTF.

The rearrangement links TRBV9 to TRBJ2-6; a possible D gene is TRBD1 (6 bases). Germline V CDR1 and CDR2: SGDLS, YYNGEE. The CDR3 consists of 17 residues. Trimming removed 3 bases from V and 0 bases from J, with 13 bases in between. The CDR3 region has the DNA TGTGCCAGCAGCGCCCGGACAGACTACTCTGGGGCCAACGTCCTGACTTTC. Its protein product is CASSARTDYSGANVLTF.

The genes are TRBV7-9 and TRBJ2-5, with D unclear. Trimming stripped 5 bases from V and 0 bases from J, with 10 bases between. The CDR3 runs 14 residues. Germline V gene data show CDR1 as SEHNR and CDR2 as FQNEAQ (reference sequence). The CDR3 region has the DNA TGTGCCAGCAGCCTCATCAGATACCAAGAGACCCAGTACTTC. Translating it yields CASSLIRYQETQYF.

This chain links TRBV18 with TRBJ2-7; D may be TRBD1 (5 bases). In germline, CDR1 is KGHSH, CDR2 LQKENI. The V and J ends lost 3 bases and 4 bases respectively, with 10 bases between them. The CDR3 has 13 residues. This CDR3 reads CASSPLDSYEQYF. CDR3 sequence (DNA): TGTGCCAGCTCACCCCTAGACAGTTACGAGCAGTACTTC.

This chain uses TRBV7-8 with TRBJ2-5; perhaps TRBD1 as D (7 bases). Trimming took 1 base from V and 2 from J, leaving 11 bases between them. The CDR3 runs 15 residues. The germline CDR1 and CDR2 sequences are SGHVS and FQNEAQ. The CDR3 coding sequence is TGTGCCAGCAGCTTAGGGACAGGACTACAAGAGACCCAGTACTTC. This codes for CASSLGTGLQETQYF.

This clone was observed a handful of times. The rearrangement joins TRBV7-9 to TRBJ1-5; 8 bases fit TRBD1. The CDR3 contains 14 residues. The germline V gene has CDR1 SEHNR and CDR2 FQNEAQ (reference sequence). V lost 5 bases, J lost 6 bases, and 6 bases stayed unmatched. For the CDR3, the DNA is TGTGCCAGCAGCCCAGGACAGGGCGGTCAGCCCCAGCATTTT. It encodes CASSPGQGGQPQHF.

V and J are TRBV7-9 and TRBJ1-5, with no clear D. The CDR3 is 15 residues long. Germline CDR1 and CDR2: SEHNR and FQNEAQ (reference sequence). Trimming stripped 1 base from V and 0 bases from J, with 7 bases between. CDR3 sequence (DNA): TGTGCCAGCAGCTTAGATGGGAGTAGCAATCAGCCCCAGCATTTT. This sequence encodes CASSLDGSSNQPQHF.

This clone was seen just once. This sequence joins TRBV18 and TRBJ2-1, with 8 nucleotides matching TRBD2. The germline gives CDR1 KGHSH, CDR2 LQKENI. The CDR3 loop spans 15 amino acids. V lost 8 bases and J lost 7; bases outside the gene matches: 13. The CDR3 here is CASHETGGVRNEQFF. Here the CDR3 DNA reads TGTGCCAGCCATGAGACCGGGGGGGTCAGGAATGAGCAGTTCTTC.